This T cell receptor (beta chain) came from a study of CD8 T cells in Susac syndrome. The authors sequenced TCR beta from blood CD8+ and CD4+ T cells. The multiple sclerosis controls consisted of treatment-naive patients with relapsing-remitting disease, either stable or active. FACS enriched CD8+ TEMRA cells, while bulk CD8+ and CD4+ were negatively isolated. RNA totalling roughly 0.5 to 1 ug underwent reverse transcription with random hexamers. The amplification used immunoSEQ multiplex PCR on TCR beta CDR3; it spanned 54 Vbeta and 13 Jbeta. TCRdb reprocessed the immunoSEQ multiplex PCR reads with MiXCR, giving one entry per CDR3 protein. The profile shows 250,000 to 350,000 distinct CDR3 sequences, around 90% of them singletons. Looked up from germline, CDR1 is SEHNR and CDR2 is FQNEAQ (reference sequence). This CDR3 is built from 16 residues. Trimming stripped 3 bases from V and 8 bases from J, with 19 bases between.

The V call is TRBV7-9, the J call TRBJ1-4; TRBD1 is a possible D gene (6 bases). The TCR originated in a human donor with multiple sclerosis. The sequenced sample was CD4+ T cells from PBMCs. The CDR3 loop is CASSFPPGTSPEKLFF. CDR3 in DNA: TGTGCCAGCAGCTTTCCTCCCGGGACAAGCCCCGAAAAACTGTTTTTT. The full variable domain, its missing parts supplied by reference TRBV7-9 and TRBJ1-4, is DTGVSQNPRHKITKRGQNVTFRCDPISEHNRLYWYRQTLGQGPEFLTYFQNEAQLEKSRLLSDRFSAERPKGSFSTLEIQRTEQGDSAMYLCASSFPPGTSPEKLFFGSGTQLSVL.